This T cell receptor beta chain comes out of a study of cytomegalovirus exposure and HLA in healthy donors. Overall study findings and caveats: Listed as cytomegalovirus-associated were 164 TCR beta chains.

Both 60 Vbeta primers and 13 Jbeta primers went into the PCR. TCRdb's copy holds only in-frame clones and misses some; the assay was immunoSEQ multiplex PCR. Among 150,000 to 200,000 clones listed, around 79% were seen once. Notes on this clone: Its antigen is currently unknown.

This CDR3 has 14 residues. V was clipped by 5 bases and J by 6 bases, with 11 bases between them. Germline-derived CDR1 and CDR2 are SGHTA and FQGNSA. The specimen sequenced was PBMCs. The receptor comes from a woman in her forties or fifties in good health and CMV-seronegative. The chain uses TRBV7-2 and TRBJ1-6; weak D call: TRBD1 (6 bases). The CDR3 bases are TGTGCCAGCAGCCTACAGGGTAGTAATTCACCCCTCCACTTT. Its translation is CASSLQGSNSPLHF.